A selection of T cell receptor beta chains follows, all from one sample in a study of T cell responses to AZD1222 COVID-19 vaccine. Using immunoSEQ multiplex PCR, the repertoire was profiled, and TCRdb retains in-frame clones only, with some absent. The data show 80,000 to 95,000 clones, 85% to 90% seen once. The sequencing used peripheral blood, collected on day 0 of MenACWY control vaccination. Receptors originate from an adult in good health. The conserved cysteine and the conserved F or W are not part of the CDR3 here. The order of the fields is clone size, J gene, CDR3 length, V gene, CDR3 protein. Only some rows state a clone size, as once, few, many or a class for expanded clones.

>.|TRBJ2-1|13|TRBV5-6
ASSWTGTPYNEQF
>.|TRBJ1-5|12|TRBV7-9
ASSLGGANQPQH
>.|TRBJ1-6|12|TRBV5-1
ASSQDREGSPLH
>.|TRBJ2-2|15|TRBV7-9
ASSSPWGETNTGELF
>.|TRBJ1-2|13|TRBV19
ASRDRGRLIYGYT
>.|TRBJ1-6|13|TRBV28
ASNNPGGYNSPLH
>.|TRBJ1-1|9|TRBV24-1
ATSEQGEAF
>.|TRBJ1-5|11|TRBV19
ASKKGLNQPQH
>.|TRBJ1-5|12|TRBV4-2
ASSQGEGRQPQH
>.|TRBJ1-2|8|TRBV30
AWRAGSYT
>.|TRBJ1-1|12|TRBV7-9
ASSPRTGDTEAF
>.|TRBJ2-3|13|TRBV7-9
ASSLNGDTSDTQY
>few|TRBJ2-1|16|TRBV4-1
ASTLERGPPSSYNEQF
>.|TRBJ1-2|11|TRBV2
ASSETGIYGYT
>.|TRBJ1-5|14|TRBV30
AWSVPGTGGRQPQH
>.|TRBJ1-1|12|TRBV3-1/TRBV3-2
ASSPGRGNTEAF
>.|TRBJ1-5|13|TRBV3-1/TRBV3-2
ASSQGHYSNQPQH
>.|TRBJ1-6|15|TRBV15
ATSRDYRVLGNSPLH
>.|TRBJ2-7|12|TRBV2
ASTLGQISYEQY
>.|TRBJ1-2|15|TRBV7-9
ASSPLAGLAGDYGYT
>.|TRBJ1-2|15|TRBV28
ASSPLGTGAGRYGYT
>.|TRBJ2-1|15|TRBV19
ASSIGGGTPDLNEQF
>.|TRBJ2-7|13|TRBV7-2
ASSLVTSGPYEQY
>.|TRBJ1-4|13|TRBV7-2
ASSLAASETEKLF
>.|TRBJ2-2|12|TRBV6-5
ASTGGSNTGELF
>.|TRBJ2-5|11|TRBV12-3/TRBV12-4
ASSLGSRETQY
>.|TRBJ2-1|14|TRBV7-3
ASSSLTSGGAYEQF
>.|TRBJ2-1|11|TRBV5-1
ASSAQGYNEQF
>.|TRBJ2-2|13|TRBV9
ASSVVDSTPGELF
>.|TRBJ2-3|14|TRBV4-3
ASSQAAGGLTDTQY
>.|TRBJ2-7|12|TRBV20-1
SASFVGSSYEQY
>.|TRBJ1-6|11|TRBV4-3
ASSTGHSSPLH
>.|TRBJ2-7|16|TRBV7-9
ASSLRGTSGGLTYEQY
>.|TRBJ1-1|9|TRBV6-5
ASSQSGEAF
>.|TRBJ1-3|16|TRBV4-3
ASSQDESTTYSGNTIY
>.|TRBJ2-7|13|TRBV27
ASSLSRAGGPEQY
>.|TRBJ2-7|13|TRBV10-3
AISAVAGDSYEQY
>once|TRBJ1-5|11|TRBV6-2/TRBV6-3
ASSPNSNQPQH
>.|TRBJ1-1|11|TRBV6-5
ASSDSLSTEAF
>.|TRBJ2-5|13|TRBV9
ASSVGSGTGETQY
>.|TRBJ2-2|14|TRBV7-2
ASSLERGENTGELF
>.|TRBJ1-2|13|TRBV11-3
ASSLRTSGYYGYT
>.|TRBJ2-1|13|TRBV3-1/TRBV3-2
ASSPFGVGDNEQF
>.|TRBJ1-6|13|TRBV4-2
ASSDRQAINSPLH